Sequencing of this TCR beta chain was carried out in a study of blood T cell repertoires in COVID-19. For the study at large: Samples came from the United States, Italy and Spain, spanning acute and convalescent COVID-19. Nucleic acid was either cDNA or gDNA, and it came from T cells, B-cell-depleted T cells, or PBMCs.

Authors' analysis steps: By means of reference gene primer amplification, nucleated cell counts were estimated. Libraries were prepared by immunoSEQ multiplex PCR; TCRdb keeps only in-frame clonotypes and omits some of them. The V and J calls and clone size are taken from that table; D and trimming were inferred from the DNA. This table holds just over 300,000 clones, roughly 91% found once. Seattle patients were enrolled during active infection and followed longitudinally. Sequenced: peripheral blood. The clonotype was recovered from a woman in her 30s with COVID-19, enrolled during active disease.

The CDR3 region has the DNA TGTGCCAGCAGCAAAGTTCACAGGGGCGCGAACACCGGGGAGCTGTTTTTT. This encodes CASSKVHRGANTGELFF. V usage is TRBV21-1 and J usage is TRBJ2-2; TRBD1, the D gene given by the table, was not confirmed from the DNA. TRBV21-1 is annotated as a pseudogene. The CDR3 totals 17 residues.